This is a list of T cell receptor beta chains from one sample in a study of blood T cell repertoires in COVID-19. Clones were sequenced by immunoSEQ multiplex PCR, and TCRdb holds only the in-frame ones, with some missing. The data show about 160,000 clones, 81% seen once. The sample was PBMCs or T cells enriched from blood (not recorded which). The origin of the receptors is a woman between 35 and 50 years old with acute COVID-19. The CDR3 runs from the conserved cysteine through the conserved F or W. Each record gives: V gene, J gene, CDR3 length, D gene, clone size, CDR3 DNA, CDR3 protein. A D gene is named only where the DNA matches it firmly. Clone size is given for some rows only: seen once, a few or many times, or a class if the clone is expanded.

>TRBV2|TRBJ1-2|13|TRBD1|-
TGTGCCAGCAGCCCACAGGGGGCGCAAGGCTACACCTTC
CASSPQGAQGYTF
>TRBV6-1|TRBJ2-3|15|TRBD1|few
TGTGCCAGCAGTTCAGGGGGCATTGGGACAGATACGCAGTATTTT
CASSSGGIGTDTQYF
>TRBV30|TRBJ1-2|11|-|few
TGTGCCTGGAGGGTGGAGTATGGCTACACCTTC
CAWRVEYGYTF
>TRBV10-3|TRBJ1-5|14|TRBD1|-
TGTGCCATCAGTAGATACAGGGGGAATCAGCCCCAGCATTTT
CAISRYRGNQPQHF
>TRBV5-6|TRBJ1-3|16|-|-
TGTGCCAGCAGCTTGGAAGCCTTAACCTCTGGAAACACCATATATTTT
CASSLEALTSGNTIYF
>TRBV7-9|TRBJ1-3|15|TRBD1|-
TGTGCCAGCAGTGTACAGGGGAGCGCTGGAAACACCATATATTTT
CASSVQGSAGNTIYF
>TRBV2|TRBJ1-1|14|-|-
TGTGCCAGCACAACAGGGAGGGCGGGCACTGAAGCTTTCTTT
CASTTGRAGTEAFF
>TRBV6-5|TRBJ2-2|15|-|-
TGTGCCAGCAGCGGACAGAGACCGAACACCGGGGAGCTGTTTTTT
CASSGQRPNTGELFF
>TRBV11-2|TRBJ1-1|14|-|-
TGTGCCAGCAGCCCAAAACAGGGTCGCGGGGAAGCTTTCTTT
CASSPKQGRGEAFF
>TRBV27|TRBJ1-1|15|-|-
TGTGCCAGCAAGGGTTCCACAGGTCCGAACACTGAAGCTTTCTTT
CASKGSTGPNTEAFF
>TRBV6-5|TRBJ2-3|14|-|-
TGTGCCAGCAGCGACGGGTGGGGCACAGATACGCAGTATTTT
CASSDGWGTDTQYF
>TRBV30|TRBJ1-3|18|-|-
TGTGCCTGGAGTGTACGTTCTCCACAGCCTCATCTTGGAAACACCATATATTTT
CAWSVRSPQPHLGNTIYF
>TRBV24-1|TRBJ2-2|16|TRBD2|-
TGTGCCACCAGTGATTTGTCTAGCGGGAGAACCGGGGAGCTGTTTTTT
CATSDLSSGRTGELFF
>TRBV6-5|TRBJ2-3|16|TRBD2|-
TGTGCCAGCAGTTACGGGGGACTAGCGGGAGCAGATACGCAGTATTTT
CASSYGGLAGADTQYF
>TRBV7-9|TRBJ2-3|14|TRBD2|-
TGTGCCAGCAGCCCTAGCGGGGGCGTGAATACGCAGTATTTT
CASSPSGGVNTQYF
>TRBV5-6|TRBJ1-2|13|-|-
TGTGCCAGCACCTCGACAGCGTACTATGGCTACACCTTC
CASTSTAYYGYTF
>TRBV30|TRBJ2-1|12|-|-
TGTGCCTGGAGTACCTATCTCGATGAGCAGTTCTTC
CAWSTYLDEQFF
>TRBV27|TRBJ1-6|13|-|-
TGTGCCAGGAGGGGGAGTAGTAATTCACCCCTCCACTTT
CARRGSSNSPLHF
>TRBV19|TRBJ1-2|15|-|-
TGTGCCAGTTACACTTCGGGAAATTCTAACTATGGCTACACCTTC
CASYTSGNSNYGYTF
>TRBV7-2|TRBJ1-1|12|-|once
TGTGCCAGCAGCTGGGGGGGCACTGAAGCTTTCTTT
CASSWGGTEAFF
>TRBV5-4|TRBJ2-2|16|TRBD2|-
TGTGCCAGCAGCTCTCCGGGACTAGCACTCACCGGGGAGCTGTTTTTT
CASSSPGLALTGELFF
>TRBV5-5|TRBJ1-3|14|-|once
TGTGCCAGCGCCACCTATGACTCTGGAAACACCATATATTTT
CASATYDSGNTIYF
>TRBV6-5|TRBJ1-5|14|TRBD1|few
TGTGCCCATTCCCCGACAGGGATCTATCAGCCCCAGCATTTT
CAHSPTGIYQPQHF
>TRBV7-9|TRBJ2-5|16|-|-
TGTGCCAGCAGCTTGGGCCTCCAGGGGAACCAAGAGACCCAGTACTTC
CASSLGLQGNQETQYF
>TRBV7-9|TRBJ2-7|16|TRBD1|-
TGTGCCAGCAGCTTAGATGGAGGACAGGGTACCTACGAGCAGTACTTC
CASSLDGGQGTYEQYF
>TRBV2|TRBJ2-7|16|-|few
TGTGCCAGCAGTGATGGGGGCTTCGGCGGGAGCTACGAGCAGTACTTC
CASSDGGFGGSYEQYF
>TRBV7-3|TRBJ2-3|16|TRBD2|-
TGTGCCAGCAGCCTCGCCCATAGCGGGATGGGGGATACGCAGTATTTT
CASSLAHSGMGDTQYF
>TRBV2|TRBJ2-7|13|-|-
TGTGCCAGCAGTGAAGTGGGGGGAAACGAGCAGTACTTC
CASSEVGGNEQYF
>TRBV4-1|TRBJ1-1|17|-|-
TGCGCCAGCAGCCAAGAGATTATAGTGACTCCGCGGGCTGAAGCTTTCTTT
CASSQEIIVTPRAEAFF
>TRBV19|TRBJ2-3|13|-|few
TGTGCCAGTAGGGCTCAGGGCACAGATACGCAGTATTTT
CASRAQGTDTQYF
>TRBV16|TRBJ1-5|15|-|-
TGTGCCAGCAGCCATAGGACTGGGTTGGGTCAGCCCCAGCATTTT
CASSHRTGLGQPQHF
>TRBV27|TRBJ1-5|14|-|-
TGTGCCAGCAGTTTATCCAGGGCTAATCAGCCCCAGCATTTT
CASSLSRANQPQHF
>TRBV27|TRBJ1-5|14|-|-
TGTGCCAGCAGTTTGGCAGGGAGCAATCAGCCCCAGCATTTT
CASSLAGSNQPQHF
>TRBV27|TRBJ2-1|12|-|-
TGTGCCAGCAGGGACAACTACAATGAGCAGTTCTTC
CASRDNYNEQFF
>TRBV7-8|TRBJ2-1|16|TRBD2|once
TGTGCCAGCAGCCGAACTTTCCAGCGGGGGTACAATGAGCAGTTCTTC
CASSRTFQRGYNEQFF
>TRBV2|TRBJ2-4|14|-|-
TGTGCCAGCAGTGGAGACTTAGCCAAAAACATTCAGTACTTC
CASSGDLAKNIQYF
>TRBV6-5|TRBJ2-7|15|TRBD1|-
TGTGCCAGCAGTTACCGGGACAGGGGGTCCTACGAGCAGTACTTC
CASSYRDRGSYEQYF
>TRBV5-1|TRBJ2-3|17|TRBD2|-
TGCGCCAGCAGCTTGGTGGGGACTAGCGGGAGGTCAGATACGCAGTATTTT
CASSLVGTSGRSDTQYF
>TRBV5-1|TRBJ2-1|14|-|-
TGCGCCAGCAGCTTGCAGGGGTTGGACAATGAGCAGTTCTTC
CASSLQGLDNEQFF
>TRBV27|TRBJ2-7|13|-|-
TGTGCCAGCAGTTATGGAACAGACTACGAGCAGTACTTC
CASSYGTDYEQYF
>TRBV3-1/TRBV3-2|TRBJ1-2|15|-|-
TGTGCCAGCAGCCAAAATGGAGGGGTCAGCTATGGCTACACCTTC
CASSQNGGVSYGYTF
>TRBV2|TRBJ2-1|18|TRBD2|-
TGTGCCTGCATCGTTAGGCGGGAGAGGTCTAGCTCCTACAATGAGCAGTTCTTC
CACIVRRERSSSYNEQFF
>TRBV19|TRBJ2-4|18|TRBD2|-
TGTGCCAGTAGTCGGCTAGCGGGCGCCTTAGGCGCCAAAAACATTCAGTACTTC
CASSRLAGALGAKNIQYF
>TRBV11-1|TRBJ1-1|15|TRBD1|once
TGTGCCAGCAGCTGGGGACAGGTCGAAAACACTGAAGCTTTCTTT
CASSWGQVENTEAFF
>TRBV18|TRBJ1-1|14|-|-
TGTGCCAGCTCACCACCGACCCGTAGGGGTGAAGCTTTCTTT
CASSPPTRRGEAFF
>TRBV5-1|TRBJ2-7|16|TRBD2|-
TGCGCCAGCAAGCTTAGAGCGGGAGGGAGCAGCAACGAGCAGTACTTC
CASKLRAGGSSNEQYF
>TRBV4-2|TRBJ1-2|14|-|-
TGTGCCAGCAGCCAAGTCGACAGAAACTATGGCTACACCTTC
CASSQVDRNYGYTF
>TRBV30|TRBJ2-4|13|-|-
TGTGCCTGGGGACCGGACTCTGGAAACATTCAGTACTTC
CAWGPDSGNIQYF
>TRBV4-2|TRBJ2-2|15|-|few
TGTGCCAGCAGCCAAGAGGCAGGGAACACCGGGGAGCTGTTTTTT
CASSQEAGNTGELFF
>TRBV3-1/TRBV3-2|TRBJ2-3|15|TRBD2|-
TGTGCCAGCAGCCAAGTAGCGGGAGCCCCAGATACGCAGTATTTT
CASSQVAGAPDTQYF
>TRBV11-3|TRBJ1-4|15|TRBD1|-
TGTGCCAGCAGCTCCGACAGGGGTGGGGATGAAAAACTGTTTTTT
CASSSDRGGDEKLFF
>TRBV3-1/TRBV3-2|TRBJ2-5|16|-|few
TGTGCCAGCAGCCAAGATCGGGCCAGGGTACAAGAGACCCAGTACTTC
CASSQDRARVQETQYF
>TRBV7-8|TRBJ1-1|15|TRBD1|-
TGTGCCAGCAGCTTAGTACAGGGGGCAGCAACTGAAGCTTTCTTT
CASSLVQGAATEAFF
>TRBV5-1|TRBJ2-1|14|-|-
TGCGCCAGCAGCCCCCTTGCCGGCTACAATGAGCAGTTCTTC
CASSPLAGYNEQFF
>TRBV4-1|TRBJ1-2|20|TRBD1|-
TGCGCCAGCAGTAGCAGATTTACGGGACAGGGGGCTAGAGGAGACTATGGCTACACCTTC
CASSSRFTGQGARGDYGYTF